Sequencing of this TCR beta chain was carried out in a study of T cell responses to AZD1222 COVID-19 vaccine. General study results and limits: Close to half of spike-specific TCRs reportedly recognize unmutated variant regions. No day 14 peak samples; only post-peak repertoires were characterized.

This clone was seen a single time. The antigen is not known. Sequencing was performed with immunoSEQ multiplex PCR; in TCRdb, only in-frame clones are kept and a portion is missing. Of approximately 94,000 clones in the sample, 80% to 95% were seen once. The CDR3 totals 15 residues. CDR1 and CDR2 (germline): MNHEY, SVGAGI. Trimming at V came to 5 bases and at J to 0 bases, leaving 2 bases not matched to a gene. This sequence joins TRBV6-5 and TRBJ1-4; 8 nucleotides line up with TRBD1. The material was peripheral blood, obtained on day 0 of AZD1222 vaccination. The TCR was taken from an adult in good health. The CDR3 loop is CASSIQGATNEKLFF. The CDR3 nucleotides are TGTGCCAGCAGTATACAGGGGGCAACTAATGAAAAACTGTTTTTT.